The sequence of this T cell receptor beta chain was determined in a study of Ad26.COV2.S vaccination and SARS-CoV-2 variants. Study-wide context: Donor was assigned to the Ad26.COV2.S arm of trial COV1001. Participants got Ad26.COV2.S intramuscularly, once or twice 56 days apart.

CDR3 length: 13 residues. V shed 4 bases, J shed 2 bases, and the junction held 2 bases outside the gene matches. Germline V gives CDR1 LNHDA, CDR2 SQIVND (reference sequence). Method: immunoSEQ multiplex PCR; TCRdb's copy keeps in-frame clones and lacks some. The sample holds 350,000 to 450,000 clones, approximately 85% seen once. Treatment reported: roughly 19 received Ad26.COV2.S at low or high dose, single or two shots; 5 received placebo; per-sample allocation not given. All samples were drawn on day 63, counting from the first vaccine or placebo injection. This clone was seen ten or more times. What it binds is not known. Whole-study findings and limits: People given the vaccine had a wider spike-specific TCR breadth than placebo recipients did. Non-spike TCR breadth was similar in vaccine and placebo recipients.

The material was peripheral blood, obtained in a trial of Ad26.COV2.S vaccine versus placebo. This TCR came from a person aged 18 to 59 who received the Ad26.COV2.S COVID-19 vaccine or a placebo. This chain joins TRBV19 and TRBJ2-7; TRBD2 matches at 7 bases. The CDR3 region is CASSRGRAYEQYF. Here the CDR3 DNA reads TGTGCCAGTAGTAGGGGGAGGGCCTACGAGCAGTACTTC.